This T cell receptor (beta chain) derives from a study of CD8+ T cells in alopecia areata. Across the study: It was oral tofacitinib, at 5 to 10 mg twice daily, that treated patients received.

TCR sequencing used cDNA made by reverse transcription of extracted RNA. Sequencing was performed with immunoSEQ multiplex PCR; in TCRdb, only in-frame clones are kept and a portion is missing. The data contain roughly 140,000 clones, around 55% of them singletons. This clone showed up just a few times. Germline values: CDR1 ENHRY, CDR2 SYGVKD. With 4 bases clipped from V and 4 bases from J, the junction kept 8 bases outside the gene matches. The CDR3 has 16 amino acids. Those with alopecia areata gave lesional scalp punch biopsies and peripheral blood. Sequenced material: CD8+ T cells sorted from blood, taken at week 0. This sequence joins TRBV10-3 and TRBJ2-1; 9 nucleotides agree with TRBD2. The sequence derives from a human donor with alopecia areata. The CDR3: CAISGASGEFYNEQFF. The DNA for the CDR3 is TGTGCCATCAGTGGGGCTAGCGGGGAATTTTACAATGAGCAGTTCTTC.